Below are 26 T cell receptor beta chains sequenced from a single sample in a study of graft-versus-host responses after intestinal transplantation. Their cognate antigens are unknown. The repertoire was sequenced with immunoSEQ multiplex PCR; TCRdb's copy has only in-frame clones and lacks some. The profile shows 80,000 to 100,000 clones, roughly 92% of them singletons. The sequenced sample was unstimulated CD4+ T cells sorted from spleen or lymph node cells, obtained before intestinal transplant. These receptors came from a human donor who received an intestinal transplant.

V usage is TRBV13 and J usage is TRBJ1-2; possible D gene TRBD1, 5 bases. Trimming removed 0 bases from V and 4 bases from J, with 12 bases in between. The CDR3 is 15 residues long. Germline V gives CDR1 PRHDT, CDR2 FYEKMQ (reference sequence). CDR3 coding DNA: TGTGCCAGCAGCTTAGGAGACAGATACCTCTATGGCTACACCTTC. It yields the protein CASSLGDRYLYGYTF.

This clone was found a few times. The rearrangement joins TRBV6-5 to TRBJ1-3, with 7 bases fitting TRBD1. V shed 2 bases and J 4 bases; nucleotides not matched to a gene: 5. CDR3 size: 15 residues. The germline gives CDR1 MNHEY, CDR2 SVGAGI. This CDR3 is CASSYEGGAGNTIYF. Here the CDR3 DNA reads TGTGCCAGCAGTTACGAAGGGGGCGCCGGAAACACCATATATTTT.

The chain carries TRBV18 and TRBJ2-3, with 7 bases fitting TRBD2. V shed 5 bases, J shed 2 bases, and the junction held 13 bases outside the gene matches. CDR1 and CDR2 (germline): KGHSH, LQKENI. The CDR3 extends over 17 amino acids. The chain's CDR3 is CASSSTPKGGPTDTQYF. In DNA form, the CDR3 reads TGTGCCAGCTCATCGACCCCCAAGGGAGGGCCCACAGATACGCAGTATTTT.

The V and J genes are TRBV4-3 and TRBJ2-7; the match to TRBD1 covers 9 bases. The CDR3 length is 15 residues. Germline trimming cut 0 bases from V and 5 bases from J; bases unmatched to any gene: 5. Germline loops: CDR1 LGHNA, CDR2 YSLEER. CDR3 sequence: CASSQEWDRDDEQYF. CDR3 DNA sequence: TGCGCCAGCAGCCAAGAATGGGACAGGGACGACGAGCAGTACTTC.

This chain joins TRBV4-1 and TRBJ2-6, with TRBD1 matching over 9 bases. There are 17 residues in the CDR3. CDR1 MGHRA and CDR2 YSYEKL come from the germline V gene. V was pared by 4 bases and J by 0 bases, with 4 bases of the junction left unmatched. The CDR3 is CASSPRDRVSGANVLTF. The DNA for the CDR3 is TGCGCCAGCAGCCCCCGGGACAGGGTCTCTGGGGCCAACGTCCTGACTTTC.

The chain joins TRBV5-1 to TRBJ2-7; TRBD2 agrees at 9 bases. The junction had 5 bases not matched to a gene; V was cut back by 4 bases and J by 0 bases. Germline CDR1 is SGHRS and CDR2 is YFSETQ. The CDR3 covers 15 residues. As DNA, the CDR3 is TGCGCCAGCAGCGCGGGAGGGGTTAGCTCCTACGAGCAGTACTTC. Translated, it gives CASSAGGVSSYEQYF.

This clone has a single count. The rearrangement links TRBV5-1 to TRBJ2-7; 11 bases align to TRBD2. This CDR3 comprises 16 residues. V shed 2 bases, J shed 2 bases, and the junction held 6 bases outside the gene matches. CDR1 is SGHRS, CDR2 YFSETQ, per germline. This chain's CDR3 is CASSLRTSGYTYEQYF. CDR3 sequence (DNA): TGCGCCAGCAGCTTAAGGACTAGCGGGTATACCTACGAGCAGTACTTC.

The chain is built from TRBV6-5 and TRBJ1-6; 9 nucleotides agree with TRBD1. This CDR3 is built from 14 residues. Germline V gene lookup returns CDR1 MNHEY and CDR2 SVGAGI. The junction had 4 bases not matched to a gene; V was cut back by 6 bases and J by 7 bases. CDR3 in DNA: TGTGCCAGCAGCCGGGACAGGGTGAATTCACCCCTCCACTTT. Its translation is CASSRDRVNSPLHF.

J is TRBJ2-1 and V is TRBV11-2; D is perhaps TRBD1 (6 bases). With 5 bases removed from V and 0 bases from J, the gap between germline ends came to 14 bases. CDR1 is SGHAT, CDR2 FQNNGV, per germline. CDR3 length equals 16 residues. The CDR3 bases are TGTGCCAGCAGCCGGAGACAGGTCGTCTCCTACAATGAGCAGTTCTTC. This codes for CASSRRQVVSYNEQFF.

The gene calls are TRBV7-2 and TRBJ1-6; maybe TRBD1 (6 bases). Trimming took 3 bases from V and 6 from J, leaving 9 bases between them. CDR1 and CDR2 from the germline V gene are SGHTA and FQGNSA. The CDR3 is 14 residues long. CDR3: CASSLGQTNSPLHF. The CDR3 DNA sequence: TGTGCCAGCAGCTTGGGACAAACTAATTCACCCCTCCACTTT.

The rearrangement uses TRBV19 and TRBJ1-1, with 10 bases fitting TRBD1. With 2 bases clipped from V and 12 bases from J, the junction kept 6 bases outside the gene matches. CDR3 length equals 13 residues. In germline, CDR1 is LNHDA, CDR2 SQIVND (reference sequence). CDR3 in amino acids: CASSIFPTGGSFF. The CDR3 DNA sequence: TGTGCCAGTAGTATATTTCCGACAGGGGGCTCTTTCTTT.

The chain couples TRBV28 to TRBJ2-1; 14 bases map to TRBD2. Germline CDR1 reads MDHEN; CDR2 reads SYDVKM. The V and J ends lost 1 base and 10 bases, in that order; junction bases with no gene match: 3. The CDR3 is 15 residues long. CDR3 region: CASSLSGLAGVEQFF. CDR3 coding DNA: TGTGCCAGCAGTTTATCGGGACTAGCGGGAGTAGAGCAGTTCTTC.

The genes are TRBV5-4 and TRBJ2-5; D is unclear. CDR1 and CDR2 (germline): SGHNT, YYREEE (reference sequence). V was clipped by 2 bases and J by 2 bases, with 10 bases between them. This CDR3 comprises 14 residues. The CDR3 region has the DNA TGTGCCAGCAGCTTTTACGGAGTGCAAGAGACCCAGTACTTC. Translated, it gives CASSFYGVQETQYF. Looking up the rest from reference TRBV5-4 and TRBJ2-5 gives the full variable domain: ETGVTQSPTHLIKTRGQQVTLRCSSQSGHNTVSWYQQALGQGPQFIFQYYREEENGRGNFPPRFSGLQFPNYSSELNVNALELDDSALYLCASSFYGVQETQYFGPGTRLLVL.

This clone was counted between two and nine times. This chain connects TRBV7-2 to TRBJ1-5, with TRBD1 matching 7 bases. Germline loops: CDR1 SGHTA, CDR2 FQGNSA. V trimming: 3 bases; J trimming: 1 base; junction bases outside the gene matches: 6. This CDR3 contains 16 residues. For the CDR3, the DNA is TGTGCCAGCAGCTTTGTAGGGGGCGCGAGCAATCAGCCCCAGCATTTT. Translation gives CASSFVGGASNQPQHF.

This sequence joins TRBV30 and TRBJ1-2, with D uncertain. V shed 0 bases and J shed 5 bases, with 10 bases lying between them. CDR3 length: 13 residues. CDR1 GTSNPN and CDR2 SVGIG come from the germline V gene (reference sequence). The DNA of the CDR3 is TGTGCCTGGAGTGTAGGGAGGATGTATGGCTACACCTTC. Translating gives CAWSVGRMYGYTF.

This chain connects TRBV27 to TRBJ1-1, with a weak D call TRBD1 (6 bases). V was clipped by 4 bases and J by 7 bases, with 19 bases between them. The CDR3 is made up of 15 amino acids. Germline loops: CDR1 MNHEY, CDR2 SMNVEV (reference sequence). CDR3 loop: CASSSSPGGAGEAFF. CDR3 coding DNA: TGTGCCAGCAGTTCATCTCCGGGGGGCGCGGGTGAAGCTTTCTTT.

The CDR3 loop reads CASSLGLAGSTYNEQFF. The CDR3 bases are TGCGCCAGCAGCTTGGGACTAGCGGGAAGCACCTACAATGAGCAGTTCTTC. The chain links TRBV5-1 to TRBJ2-1, with 11 positions matching TRBD2. CDR1 is SGHRS and CDR2 is YFSETQ in the germline V gene. This CDR3 comprises 17 residues. Trimming took 0 bases from V and 2 from J; bases not matched to a gene: 4.

The chain carries TRBV15 and TRBJ2-7, with 7 bases lining up with TRBD2. Germline V gives CDR1 LNHNV, CDR2 YYDKDF (reference sequence). The CDR3 loop spans 16 amino acids. Germline trimming cut 0 bases from V and 3 bases from J; bases unmatched to any gene: 8. CDR3 DNA: TGTGCCACCAGCAGAGATCTGGGCGGGAGTCTCTACGAGCAGTACTTC. It translates to CATSRDLGGSLYEQYF.

The J gene is TRBJ1-2, the V gene TRBV30; D is perhaps TRBD1 (5 bases). V shed 3 bases and J shed 5 bases, with 10 bases lying between them. The CDR3 has 12 amino acids. The germline V gene encodes CDR1 GTSNPN and CDR2 SVGIG (reference sequence). CDR3 sequence reads: CAWRGGKYGYTF. The CDR3 DNA reads TGTGCCTGGAGGGGGGGGAAATATGGCTACACCTTC.

The chain employs TRBV7-8 and TRBJ1-5; 10 positions match TRBD1. J was trimmed by 7 bases and V by 1 base; bases with no gene match: 7. The CDR3 totals 16 residues. The V gene's germline CDR1 is SGHVS and CDR2 FQNEAQ. The CDR3, as DNA: TGTGCCAGCAGCTTAGAGGGGACAGGGGTGGGGCAGCCCCAGCATTTT. As protein: CASSLEGTGVGQPQHF.

This clone was detected only once. Sequence at one end of the junction differs from germline and may be a read error. This chain uses TRBV6-1 with TRBJ1-2; the D is unclear. This CDR3 has 14 amino acids. Germline V lookup: CDR1 MNHNS, CDR2 SASEGT. The CDR3, as DNA: TGTGCCAGCAGCGAAGGGCGGAGGTCCTATGGCTACACCTTC. Amino acid sequence: CASSEGRRSYGYTF.

The chain carries TRBV7-8 and TRBJ2-1, with D possibly TRBD1 on 6 matching bases. V was cut by 5 bases and J by 6 bases, with 11 bases left in between. There are 13 residues in the CDR3. CDR1 and CDR2 from the germline V gene are SGHVS and FQNEAQ. The DNA of the CDR3 is TGTGCCAGCAGCCTCGCCAGGGGCAATGAGCAGTTCTTC. Translating it yields CASSLARGNEQFF.

The gene calls are TRBV29-1 and TRBJ1-1; D perhaps matches TRBD1 (5 bases). CDR3 length: 14 residues. Germline V gives CDR1 SQVTM, CDR2 ANQGSEA. V was clipped by 4 bases and J by 5 bases, with 17 bases between them. Here the CDR3 reads CSVGGDGRGTEAFF. CDR3 DNA: TGCAGCGTTGGGGGCGACGGGAGGGGAACTGAAGCTTTCTTT.

The V gene is TRBV9, the J gene TRBJ1-1; D is undetermined. Trimming took 4 bases from V and 1 from J, leaving 8 bases between them. The CDR3 is made up of 13 amino acids. Germline V gene data show CDR1 as SGDLS and CDR2 as YYNGEE. The CDR3 sequence: CASSTTGNTEAFF. The CDR3 bases are TGTGCCAGCAGCACTACGGGGAACACTGAAGCTTTCTTT. The complete variable domain, with remaining parts taken from reference TRBV9 and TRBJ1-1, reads DSGVTQTPKHLITATGQRVTLRCSPRSGDLSVYWYQQSLDQGLQFLIQYYNGEERAKGNILERFSAQQFPDLHSELNLSSLELGDSALYFCASSTTGNTEAFFGQGTRLTVV.

J is TRBJ1-3 and V is TRBV7-9; D may be TRBD1 (5 bases). The CDR3 sequence is 12 residues long. Per germline, CDR1 SEHNR and CDR2 FQNEAQ (reference sequence). V shed 3 bases and J shed 10 bases, with 10 bases lying between them. CDR3 sequence (DNA): TGTGCCAGCAGCTTGGGGGGGAGGACCATATATTTT. It codes for CASSLGGRTIYF.

The rearrangement links TRBV14 to TRBJ1-6; D is perhaps TRBD1 (5 bases). The CDR3 contains 15 residues. Trimming removed 5 bases from V and 10 bases from J, with 18 bases in between. The germline CDR1 and CDR2 sequences are SGHDN and FVKESK. The CDR3 is CASSEIAQGGSPLHF. In DNA form, the CDR3 reads TGTGCCAGCAGCGAGATCGCCCAGGGAGGATCACCCCTCCACTTT.